The rows below give T cell receptor beta chains drawn from one sample of a study of STAT5B mutations in CD4+ large granular lymphocyte leukemia. The data were produced by immunoSEQ multiplex PCR, yet TCRdb's version contains in-frame clones alone and is incomplete. The repertoire holds under 40,000 clones, with 78% as singletons. The specimen sequenced was CD4+ T cells from blood buffy coats. The receptors shown here come from a human donor in good health. CDR3s include the opening cysteine and the closing phenylalanine or tryptophan. D genes are given only for firm matches. Some rows have no size entry. The others give once, few or many, or a class for an expanded clone.

v_gene,d_gene,j_gene,abundance,CDR3nt,CDR3aa
TRBV29-1,-,TRBJ1-1,-,TGCAGCGTTGCACTTTTGGAGGGGAACACTGAAGCTTTCTTT,CSVALLEGNTEAFF
TRBV7-2,-,TRBJ2-1,-,TGTGCCAGCAGGGAAACGCGGGGGCCTTACAATGAGCAGTTCTTC,CASRETRGPYNEQFF
TRBV11-2,TRBD2,TRBJ2-3,-,TGTGCCAGCAGCTTAGTCGGGAGGGCCGGGACAGATACGCAGTATTTT,CASSLVGRAGTDTQYF
TRBV5-1,-,TRBJ2-7,-,TGCGCCAGCAGCTTGGGGTCGGGCGGCAACGAGCAGTACTTC,CASSLGSGGNEQYF
TRBV19,-,TRBJ1-5,few,TGTGCCAGTAGTATAGATTGGGCGTACAATCAGCCCCAGCATTTT,CASSIDWAYNQPQHF
TRBV5-1,TRBD1,TRBJ1-1,-,TGCGCCAGCCGATTGGGACAGGGGGCCACTGAAGCTTTCTTT,CASRLGQGATEAFF
TRBV5-6,-,TRBJ1-5,few,TGTGCCAGCAGCTTGGGAAGGGGGACTCAGCCCCAGCATTTT,CASSLGRGTQPQHF
TRBV19,-,TRBJ1-2,-,TGTGCCAGTAGTATACCAGACGGGGACCGGGGTGGCTACACCTTC,CASSIPDGDRGGYTF
TRBV7-9,-,TRBJ2-2,-,TGTGCCAGCAGCTTAGCACCCCTGACGGGCACCGGGGAGCTGTTTTTT,CASSLAPLTGTGELFF
TRBV7-8,-,TRBJ2-3,-,TGTGCCAGCAGCCCGGAGGGGGGTGGTACGCAGTATTTT,CASSPEGGGTQYF
TRBV6-6,TRBD1,TRBJ1-2,-,TGTGCCAGCAGTACCCCGGGACAGGGGAACTATGGCTACACCTTC,CASSTPGQGNYGYTF
TRBV18,TRBD1,TRBJ2-6,-,TGTGCCAGCTCCACGGCCGGGACAGGTTCCTCTGGGGCCAACGTCCTGACTTTC,CASSTAGTGSSGANVLTF
TRBV6-5,-,TRBJ2-1,-,TGTGCCAGCAGTTATGAGACTAACCCCTACAATGAGCAGTTCTTC,CASSYETNPYNEQFF
TRBV5-1,TRBD1,TRBJ2-3,-,TGCGCCAGCAGCCCGAGGGACAGGGGGCGCACAGATACGCAGTATTTT,CASSPRDRGRTDTQYF
TRBV10-3,TRBD2,TRBJ2-7,-,TGTGCCATCAGGCCCAGGGCGGGGGATTACGAGCAGTACTTC,CAIRPRAGDYEQYF
TRBV18,TRBD2,TRBJ2-1,-,TGTGCCAGCTCAACTAGGACTAGCGGATACAATGAGCAGTTCTTC,CASSTRTSGYNEQFF
TRBV7-2,-,TRBJ2-5,-,TGTGCCAGCAGCTTTCGGGCGGGCAGTCAAGAGACCCAGTACTTC,CASSFRAGSQETQYF
TRBV29-1,-,TRBJ2-3,-,TGCAGCGTTGATGGTAGTGTCACAGATACGCAGTATTTT,CSVDGSVTDTQYF
TRBV20-1,-,TRBJ2-4,-,TGCAGTGCCTCAGACGGAGGGACTCCGTACTTC,CSASDGGTPYF
TRBV25-1,-,TRBJ2-1,-,TGTGCCAGCAGTGTGTGGGAGGTCGGGCGTAATGAGCAGTTCTTC,CASSVWEVGRNEQFF
TRBV28,-,TRBJ1-6,-,TGTGCCAGCATTTCGAGCTCCTATAATTCACCCCTCCACTTT,CASISSSYNSPLHF
TRBV28,TRBD1,TRBJ2-1,-,TGTGCCAGCAGTTACACAAGGACAGGGTCCTACAATGAGCAGTTCTTC,CASSYTRTGSYNEQFF
TRBV19,-,TRBJ2-3,few,TGTGCCAGTAGTATGACGCACCTGAGCACAGATACGCAGTATTTT,CASSMTHLSTDTQYF
TRBV13,-,TRBJ2-5,once,TGTGCCAGCAGCAGAAAATCGAGTTGGTACAGGGCCCAAGAGACCCAGTACTTC,CASSRKSSWYRAQETQYF
TRBV6-6,-,TRBJ2-7,-,TGTGCCAGCATGGGGGGCTACGAGCAGTACTTC,CASMGGYEQYF
TRBV6-5,-,TRBJ1-1,-,TGTGCCAGCAGTTACTTGGACGTCGTGGGCACTGAAGCTTTCTTT,CASSYLDVVGTEAFF
TRBV7-8,-,TRBJ1-3,-,TGTGCCAGCAGCTTAGCCCCCCGGACGGTAGATGGAAACACCATATATTTT,CASSLAPRTVDGNTIYF
TRBV6-6,-,TRBJ1-1,-,TGTGCCAGCGGTCAAGAGGACACTGAAGCTTTCTTT,CASGQEDTEAFF
TRBV28,-,TRBJ1-3,-,TGTGCCAGCAGGGGATGGGTAGGGGGGATCTCTGGAAACACCATATATTTT,CASRGWVGGISGNTIYF
TRBV14,-,TRBJ1-3,-,TGTGCCAGCAGCCAAGATTTTTATGGGGGAATCGGAAACACCATATATTTT,CASSQDFYGGIGNTIYF
TRBV7-9,TRBD1,TRBJ1-1,-,TGTGCCAGCAGCACAACAGGGGCCCAATCGATGAACACTGAAGCTTTCTTT,CASSTTGAQSMNTEAFF
TRBV9,-,TRBJ2-1,-,TGTGCCAGCAGCGTCCTATACGGGGGCCCGAACAATGAGCAGTTCTTC,CASSVLYGGPNNEQFF
TRBV7-9,-,TRBJ2-1,-,TGTGCCAGCAATTACGGGACAAACAATGAGCAGTTCTTC,CASNYGTNNEQFF
TRBV2,-,TRBJ2-1,-,TGTGCCAGCAGGGATGGGGGGAGCTCCTACAATGAGCAGTTCTTC,CASRDGGSSYNEQFF
TRBV7-2,-,TRBJ2-3,-,TGTGCCAGCAGCTTCTCACAAACAGGTCCAGCGCAGTATTTT,CASSFSQTGPAQYF
TRBV4-3,-,TRBJ1-6,-,TGCGCCAGCAGCCAAGTAAACTCACCCCTCCACTTT,CASSQVNSPLHF
TRBV5-6,-,TRBJ2-2,few,TGTGCCAGCAGCGATACTAGGGCCGGGGAGCTGTTTTTT,CASSDTRAGELFF
TRBV6-5,TRBD2,TRBJ2-3,-,TGTGCCAGCAGATCAGCGGGACGGACAGATACGCAGTATTTT,CASRSAGRTDTQYF
TRBV2,-,TRBJ1-4,-,TGTGCCAGCAGTGAAGCGCTTAGGGAAAAACTGTTTTTT,CASSEALREKLFF
TRBV18,-,TRBJ1-5,-,TGTGCCAGCTCATGGGGACCGATCAATCAGCCCCAGCATTTT,CASSWGPINQPQHF
TRBV4-1,-,TRBJ1-2,-,TGCGCCAGCAGCCAAGGGAGGTACGGCAATAACTATGGCTACACCTTC,CASSQGRYGNNYGYTF
TRBV14,TRBD1,TRBJ1-5,-,TGTGCCAGCAGCCCTGGATGGACAGGCCTGCAATCCTCCAATCAGCCCCAGCATTTT,CASSPGWTGLQSSNQPQHF
TRBV15,-,TRBJ2-1,-,TGTGCCACCAGCGTTTTGTCCGTCCGATACAATGAGCAGTTCTTC,CATSVLSVRYNEQFF
TRBV10-3,TRBD1,TRBJ2-4,once,TGTGCCATCAGTGCCGGGACAGGGGAGGACATTCAGTACTTC,CAISAGTGEDIQYF
TRBV6-1,TRBD1,TRBJ1-2,-,TGTGCCAGCAGTGGGGGGACAGTAGGGACCGGCTATGGCTACACCTTC,CASSGGTVGTGYGYTF
TRBV7-9,-,TRBJ2-5,few,TGTGCCAGCAGCTTAGCTGTTCTAGGGGGAGAGACCCAGTACTTC,CASSLAVLGGETQYF
TRBV7-7,-,TRBJ2-1,-,TGTGCCAGCAGCTTAGGACTACACAATGAGCAGTTCTTC,CASSLGLHNEQFF